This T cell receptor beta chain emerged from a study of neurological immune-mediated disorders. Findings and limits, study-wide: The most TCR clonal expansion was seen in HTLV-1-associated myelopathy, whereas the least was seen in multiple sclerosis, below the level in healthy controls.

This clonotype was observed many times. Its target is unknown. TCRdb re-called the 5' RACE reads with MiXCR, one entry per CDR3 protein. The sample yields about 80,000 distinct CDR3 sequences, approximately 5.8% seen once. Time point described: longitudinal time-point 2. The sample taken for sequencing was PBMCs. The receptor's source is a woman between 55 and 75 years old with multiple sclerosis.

The DNA for the CDR3 is TGCGCCAGCGCCCCCGGGGTCTACAATGAGCAGTTCTTC. It translates to CASAPGVYNEQFF. The chain joins TRBV5-1 to TRBJ2-1; maybe TRBD2 (5 bases). Germline-derived CDR1 and CDR2 are SGHRS and YFSETQ. V was trimmed by 7 bases and J by 3 bases, leaving 11 bases between them. This CDR3 spans 13 amino acids. Using reference TRBV5-1 and TRBJ2-1 for the parts outside the CDR3, the full variable domain is KAGVTQTPRYLIKTRGQQVTLSCSPISGHRSVSWYQQTPGQGLQFLFEYFSETQRNKGNFPGRFSGRQFSNSRSEMNVSTLELGDSALYLCASAPGVYNEQFFGPGTRLTVL.